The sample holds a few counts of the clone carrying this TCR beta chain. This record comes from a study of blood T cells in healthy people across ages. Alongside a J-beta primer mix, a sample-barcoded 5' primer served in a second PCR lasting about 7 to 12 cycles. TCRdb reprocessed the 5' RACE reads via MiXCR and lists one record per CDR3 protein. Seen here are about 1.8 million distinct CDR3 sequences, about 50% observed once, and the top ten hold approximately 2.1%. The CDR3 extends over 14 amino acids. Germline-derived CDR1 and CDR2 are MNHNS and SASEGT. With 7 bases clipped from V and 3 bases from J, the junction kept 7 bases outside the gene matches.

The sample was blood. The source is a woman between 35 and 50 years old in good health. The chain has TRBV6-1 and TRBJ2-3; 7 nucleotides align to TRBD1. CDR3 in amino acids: CASNTGVGTDTQYF. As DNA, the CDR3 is TGTGCCAGCAATACAGGGGTAGGGACAGATACGCAGTATTTT.